The clone carrying this T cell receptor (beta chain) was counted ten times or more. Its antigen is unknown. As the method for making TCR beta libraries, quantitative 5'-RACE with molecular barcodes was used. TCRdb used MiXCR to reprocess the 5' RACE reads, holding one entry per CDR3 protein. The sample consists of roughly 120,000 distinct CDR3 sequences, approximately 13% of them appearing once. This specimen comes from a study of CD8 T cells in ankylosing spondylitis. The junction had 5 bases not matched to a gene; V was cut back by 0 bases and J by 4 bases. Germline V CDR1 and CDR2: SGHRS, YFSETQ. This CDR3 is 15 amino acids long. Findings of the study overall: As for the disease-linked clones, they showed a CD8+ phenotype and occurred at relatively low frequencies in peripheral blood. Some of the motif variants had earlier been found in reactive arthritis patients' fluid and blood. Clones linked to disease were reported to show significant enrichment in matched ankylosing spondylitis synovial fluid.

The source of this sequence is a female donor with ankylosing spondylitis or in good health (not recorded which). The sequencing input was blood, either unsorted or a sorted T cell fraction (not recorded which). The chain is built from TRBV5-1 and TRBJ2-5; 8 nucleotides line up with TRBD2. The CDR3 is CASSLVFSGRETQYF. Written as DNA, the CDR3 is TGCGCCAGCAGCTTGGTTTTCAGCGGGAGAGAGACCCAGTACTTC.